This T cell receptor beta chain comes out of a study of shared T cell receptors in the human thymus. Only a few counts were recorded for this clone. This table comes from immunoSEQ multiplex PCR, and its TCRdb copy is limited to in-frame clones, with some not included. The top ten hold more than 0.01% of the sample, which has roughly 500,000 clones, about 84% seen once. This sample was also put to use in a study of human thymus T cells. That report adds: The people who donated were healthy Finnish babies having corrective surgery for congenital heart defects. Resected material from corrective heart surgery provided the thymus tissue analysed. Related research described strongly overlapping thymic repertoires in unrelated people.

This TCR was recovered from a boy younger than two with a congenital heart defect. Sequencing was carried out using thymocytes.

This CDR3 reads CASSVREAPGAYEQYF. In nucleotides, the CDR3 is TGTGCCAGCAGCGTCCGGGAAGCGCCGGGGGCCTACGAGCAGTACTTC. This chain uses TRBV5-6 with TRBJ2-7, with D perhaps TRBD2 (6 bases). The CDR3 spans 16 residues. Germline CDR1 SGHDT, CDR2 YYEEEE. The V end lost 4 bases, the J end lost 2 bases, and 19 bases lay between the germline ends.